This T cell receptor (beta chain) comes out of a study of human T cells and chemical hapten exposure. Study background: An approximately 2 cm by approximately 2 cm inner upper arm patch received 2% DPC for sensitization. Readings were taken at 6 days from patch tests that had applied 0.01% DPC to the upper back.

This clonotype was counted ten times or more. This CDR3 region has 15 residues. TCRdb used MiXCR to reprocess the RACE reads, holding one entry per CDR3 protein. The table records about 100,000 distinct CDR3 sequences, about an eighth of them present only once. Noted time point: patch test 2, 6 weeks after DPC sensitization. As for treatment: therapeutic diphenylcyclopropenone sensitization with weekly scalp DPC. This receptor was taken from a woman between 35 and 50 years old with alopecia areata. Some clones in this sample may be carry-over from other donors' samples. V is TRBV21-1 and J is TRBJ1-2. TRBV21-1 corresponds to a pseudogene. This specimen consisted of whole blood, obtained in connection with sensitization to the hapten diphenylcyclopropenone (DPC). CDR3 nucleotides: TGTGCCAGCAGCAAAGTCCCACCCAGTAACTATGGCTACACCTTC. Its protein is CASSKVPPSNYGYTF.